This T cell receptor beta chain was identified in a study of cytomegalovirus exposure and HLA in healthy donors. Study conclusions and caveats: In a later analysis, HLA-associated TCR beta chains were more clonally expanded than equally common others.

Notes on this clone: Its antigen is not identified.

With 60 Vbeta and 13 Jbeta primers, the PCR was carried out. As originally analysed: An analysis performed later counted 75 million to 80 million unique TCR beta chains (roughly 11 million of them shared). TCRdb keeps only in-frame clones here, not all; method: immunoSEQ multiplex PCR. Clone size and V and J calls were adopted from that table, with D and trimming inferred from the DNA. The data hold fewer than 250,000 clones, with around three quarters observed a single time. Between the trimmed V and J ends, which lost 4 bases and 1 base, there was a span of 13 bases. The CDR3 loop spans 15 amino acids. Germline values: CDR1 SGDLS, CDR2 YYNGEE.

The rearrangement uses TRBV9 and TRBJ2-3; possible D gene TRBD2, 5 bases. Sequencing used PBMCs. The TCR sequence derives from a woman aged 18-29 years in good health and CMV-seronegative. In DNA form, the CDR3 reads TGTGCCAGCAGCATAGTGGGAGCGGGCACAGATACGCAGTATTTT. This codes for CASSIVGAGTDTQYF. Based on the CDR3 plus reference TRBV9 and TRBJ2-3, the full variable domain is DSGVTQTPKHLITATGQRVTLRCSPRSGDLSVYWYQQSLDQGLQFLIQYYNGEERAKGNILERFSAQQFPDLHSELNLSSLELGDSALYFCASSIVGAGTDTQYFGPGTRLTVL.